This T cell receptor (beta chain) was recorded in a study of blood T cell repertoires in COVID-19. Study overall: There were acute and convalescent COVID-19 samples, and they came from the United States, Italy and Spain. The cDNA or gDNA used as material had been derived from T cells, B-cell-depleted T cells, or PBMCs.

Per the original data handling: Reference gene primer amplification gave nucleated cell count estimates. Profiled with immunoSEQ multiplex PCR; TCRdb holds only in-frame clones, not every one. V, J and clone size derive from that table, while D and trimming were established from the DNA sequence. The repertoire holds 110,000 or so clones, roughly 81% seen once, with less than 3.5% in the top ten. Germline loops: CDR1 LNHDA, CDR2 SQIVND (reference sequence). This CDR3 comprises 16 residues. Trimming shortened V by 5 bases and J by 2 bases, and 17 bases separated the two germline ends. The TCR originated in a man between 35 and 55 years old with acute or convalescent COVID-19. Sequenced: peripheral blood. The chain is built from TRBV19 and TRBJ2-3; D may be TRBD1 (6 bases). The CDR3 protein is CASSPGAGTYTDTQYF. CDR3 DNA: TGTGCCAGTAGTCCTGGGGCCGGGACATACACAGATACGCAGTATTTT.